These T cell receptor beta chains were read from a single sample in a study of post-analysis software for immune sequencing data. TCRdb passed the PCR reads through MiXCR, listing each CDR3 protein once. The data contain about 810,000 distinct CDR3 sequences, roughly 58% of them singletons. The specimen sequenced was blood. These receptors were obtained from a girl aged 5-17 years with multiple sclerosis. CDR3s include the opening cysteine and the closing phenylalanine or tryptophan. Each record gives: D gene, V gene, clone size, J gene, CDR3 DNA, CDR3 protein. A D gene is named only where the DNA matches it firmly. Part of the rows lack a size; the others show once, few, many or a class for expanded clones.

NA	TRBV7-9	NA	TRBJ1-2	TGTGCCAGCAGCCCGGGGATGGACGGGTTCTATGGCTACACCTTC	CASSPGMDGFYGYTF
NA	TRBV20-1	NA	TRBJ2-1	TGCAGTGCTTCCTCCCTAGCGCGCTCCTACAATGAGCAGTTCTTC	CSASSLARSYNEQFF
NA	TRBV29-1	NA	TRBJ1-1	TGCAGCGTTGATTGGGGATCACCTAACACTGAAGCTTTCTTT	CSVDWGSPNTEAFF
TRBD1	TRBV5-5	NA	TRBJ2-5	TGTGCCAGCAGCTTGGCCCGGACAGGGGTTCAAGAGACCCAGTACTTC	CASSLARTGVQETQYF
NA	TRBV5-1	NA	TRBJ2-7	TGCGCCAGCAGCCCTCGGAGGGTCTCCTACGAGCAGTACTTC	CASSPRRVSYEQYF
NA	TRBV29-1	NA	TRBJ2-7	TGCAGCGTTGAACTCTCGTACGAGCAGTACTTC	CSVELSYEQYF
NA	TRBV6-6	NA	TRBJ1-1	TGTGCCAGCAGTTACGGGATTACCTATGAAGCTTTCTTT	CASSYGITYEAFF
TRBD1	TRBV14	NA	TRBJ2-1	TGTGCCAGCAGCTCGCGATGGGACAGGGGATTCAATGAGCAGTTCTTC	CASSSRWDRGFNEQFF
TRBD2	TRBV4-1	NA	TRBJ2-4	TGCGCCAGCAGCCAATACGCGTCGTGGGAGGGCCAGGATAACATTCAGTACTTC	CASSQYASWEGQDNIQYF
TRBD1	TRBV5-1	NA	TRBJ2-1	TGCGCCAGCAGCAATACAGGGGGCCCGAATGACAATGAGCAGTTCTTC	CASSNTGGPNDNEQFF
NA	TRBV20-1	NA	TRBJ2-3	TGCAGTGCTAGAGATGGGGCTAGGTTAACCCCAGATACGCAGTATTTT	CSARDGARLTPDTQYF
TRBD1	TRBV4-2	NA	TRBJ2-7	TGTGCCAGCAGCCTATCGGCGGACAGGCCCCGCGAGCAGTACTTC	CASSLSADRPREQYF
TRBD1	TRBV20-1	NA	TRBJ2-7	TGCAGTGCTAGGAGGGACAGGGGGCGACGGGAGCAGTACTTC	CSARRDRGRREQYF
NA	TRBV7-9	few	TRBJ2-1	TGTGCCAGCAGCGTAGCCGGGGGCCCCTACAATGAGCAGTTCTTC	CASSVAGGPYNEQFF
NA	TRBV29-1	NA	TRBJ1-2	TGCAGCGTTGAATATGCGGATGGCTACACCTTC	CSVEYADGYTF
TRBD2	TRBV29-1	NA	TRBJ2-7	TGCAGCGTTGAGATCACAAGCGGGAGGGCCTACGAGCAGTACTTC	CSVEITSGRAYEQYF
NA	TRBV10-3	NA	TRBJ2-5	TGTGCCATCAGTCGTACAGACGCAAATCAAGAGACCCAGTACTTC	CAISRTDANQETQYF
NA	TRBV12-3/TRBV12-4	NA	TRBJ1-1	TGTGCCAGCAGTCAACGGACAGAAAACACTGAAGCTTTCTTT	CASSQRTENTEAFF
TRBD2	TRBV20-1	NA	TRBJ2-3	TGCAGTGCTAGTCAGGCGGGGGTGAACACAGATACGCAGTATTTT	CSASQAGVNTDTQYF
NA	TRBV5-6	medium-sized	TRBJ2-5	TGTGCCAGCAGCCGGTGGGACCAGACAAAGACCCAGTACTTC	CASSRWDQTKTQYF